This TCR beta chain was found in a study of shared clonotypes between healthy human individuals (dated by TCRdb to between 2020 and 2021). Study-level background: Three men and a couple of women, aged 18 to 49 years, made up the cohort. For each donor, three plates each were used for CD4 naive and CD4 memory, two plates were used for CD8 naive, and one plate was used for CD8 memory. The study deeply sequenced blood TCR repertoires of about 5 healthy adults to estimate repertoire size and the extent of clonotype sharing between individuals. Libraries were prepared and TCR repertoires were sequenced by different laboratories using diverse techniques, in order to increase sequencing depth and limit assay-specific biases. Leukapheresis yielded between about 0.8 and 8.9 billion PBMCs per donor. Study-wide findings and limitations: Incomplete sequencing was indicated by rarefaction of sorted-subset datasets, despite the large sequencing depth. Sampling was restricted to blood, and TCR repertoires in tissue are likely to differ from TCR repertoires in blood. Because the study included a small number of donors, the genetic and exposure-history diversity represented was limited. Naive subsets generally had larger estimated clonotype richness than memory subsets did. Higher generation probabilities were observed for clonotypes shared by all four sorted-subset donors than for non-shared clonotypes. Sharing across several donors was observed for about 4.8% of naive CD4, under 4% of naive CD8, about 2.3% of memory CD4, and around 0.44% of memory CD8 clonotypes. Pairwise subsampling indicated that sequencing depth was expected to affect the degree of clonotype sharing among donors.

For the CD8 naive samples, CD45RO-negative cells were positively selected for CCR7, yielding a CD45RA+CCR7+ population from which TemRA cells were excluded. The donors were healthy, HIV-negative adults who had no recently reported acute infections or vaccinations. Only Caucasian adults living in Nashville, Tennessee, USA were represented among the donors. Blood was obtained by leukapheresis, after which PBMCs were separated by Ficoll-Histopaque density gradient centrifugation and cryopreserved in liquid nitrogen vapor phase. Purity and quantity of every magnetically sorted T cell population were checked by analytical flow cytometry. Genomic DNA was isolated from each sorted fraction and quantified by UV absorbance on a Nanodrop 2000c. Points on this clone: Its antigen specificity is not known. Within one base of it there is no much larger clone, and no base qualities were kept.

Using the deep immunoSEQ assay, multiplex PCR amplified TCR CDR3 regions from genomic DNA. Extracted genomic DNA from each cell subset was distributed evenly across all wells of several immunoSEQ 96-well plates, and each plate was treated as a replicate. For sorted subsets, each replicate PCR was loaded with about 200 ng genomic DNA, equivalent to 30,000 or so T cell genomes. The purified libraries were quantified using a Qubit 3.0 fluorometer, sized with a Bioanalyzer 2100, and then quantified again using the KAPA Library Quantification kit. Every immunoSEQ 96-well plate was sequenced on a dedicated single-read 150-cycle Illumina NextSeq 550 flow cell. For the original study's pipeline: Because only junctional sequences without quality scores were contained in the immunoSEQ output, filtering matching that applied to full-length reads could not be performed. Sequences were annotated with PyIR, a Python wrapper for IgBLAST v1.9, using IMGT germline references to assign V/J genes and CDR3. Reads were removed for weak V/J assignments (E-value above 1e-6), missing CDR3, stop codons, out-of-frame junctions, or ambiguous translated residues. V3J clonotypes were defined as sequences sharing an identical inferred V gene, J gene, and CDR3 amino acid sequence. Percentage overlap between repertoires was computed as shared unique clonotypes divided by the size of the smaller repertoire. RTK rarefaction, the Chao1 estimator, and Recon v2.1 estimates of unobserved clonotypes were used to assess repertoire richness. OLGA was used to compute generation probabilities for all TCRbeta clonotypes that the gDNA method yielded from a few donors. As stored in TCRdb, this immuneACCESS dataset retains in-frame rearrangements with V and J assigned. A fraction of the clones does not appear; measured against another copy, unresolved V genes explain less than half of the discrepancy, and the remainder lacks a known reason. V and J calls and clone size are copied from that table; D and trimming were computed from the DNA. The sample table shows around 1.9 million clones, and approximately 94% are seen once. Of the sample, approximately 1.7% is held by the ten largest clones.

According to the germline V gene, CDR1 reads MDHEN and CDR2 reads SYDVKM. The CDR3 numbers 13 residues from cysteine through phenylalanine. Left in the record is the CDR3 DNA by itself, 39 bases read in frame from the first base. V is pared back by 5 bases and J by 12 bases, with 16 bases lying between the germline termini. Material for sequencing was naive CD8+ T cells from PBMCs. According to the study, the label for this sample's cell subset or site signals: CD45RA+CCR7+. The sequence derives from a man aged 18 to 30 in good health. Some clones in this sample may be carry-over from other donors' samples. In this chain, TRBV28 is recombined with TRBJ1-4, with a tentative D gene TRBD1 over 5 matching bases. The CDR3 reads as follows: CASSPRGGEELFF. The DNA sequence is as follows: TGTGCCAGCAGTCCTCGCGGGGGTGAGGAACTGTTTTTT.